This T cell receptor beta chain was recorded in a study of identical twins. A universal primer site was created by template switching, with the cDNA bearing unique molecular identifiers. TCRdb called the 5' RACE reads again in MiXCR, with one record for every CDR3 protein. Altogether 200,000 to 300,000 distinct CDR3 sequences are present, around 6.6% being singletons, with the ten largest covering roughly 3.4%. Every donor was a healthy Caucasian. V shed 4 bases and J shed 5 bases, with 18 bases lying between them. The CDR3 contains 15 residues. Germline lookup yields CDR1 SGHRS and CDR2 YFSETQ. Study conclusions and caveats: High-abundance cord blood beta clonotypes had fewer insertions; memory repertoires showed none. Researchers reported excess low generation probability among twin-shared out-of-frame alpha sequences.

This clonotype was observed many times. Its antigen is not known. The same data also went into a second study, on yellow fever vaccine responses in identical twins.

The sample taken for sequencing was memory (CD45RO+) T cells sorted from blood. The receptor's source is a woman between 18 and 29 years old in good health. The V and J genes are TRBV5-1 and TRBJ2-5, with D perhaps matching TRBD2 (6 bases). CDR3 in DNA: TGCGCCAGCAGCAGGAACAGCGGGCCGGGGGAGACCCAGTACTTC. Encoded protein: CASSRNSGPGETQYF.